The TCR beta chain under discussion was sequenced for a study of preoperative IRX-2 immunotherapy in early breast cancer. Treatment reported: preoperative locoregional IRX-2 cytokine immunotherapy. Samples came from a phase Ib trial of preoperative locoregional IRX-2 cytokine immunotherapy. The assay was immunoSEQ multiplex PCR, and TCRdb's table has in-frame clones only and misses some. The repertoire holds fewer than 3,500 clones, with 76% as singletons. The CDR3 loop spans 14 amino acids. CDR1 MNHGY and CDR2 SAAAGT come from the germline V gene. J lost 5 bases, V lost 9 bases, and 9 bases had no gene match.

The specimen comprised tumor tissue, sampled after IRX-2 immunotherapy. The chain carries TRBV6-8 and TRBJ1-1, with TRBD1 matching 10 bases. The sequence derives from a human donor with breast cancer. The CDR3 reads CASTMGQGNTEAFF. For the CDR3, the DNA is TGTGCCAGTACTATGGGACAGGGGAATACTGAAGCTTTCTTT.